This entry lists 27 T cell receptor beta chains sequenced from one sample in a study of graft-versus-host responses after intestinal transplantation. Some clones are missing from TCRdb's copy, which holds only in-frame ones; the method was immunoSEQ multiplex PCR. This repertoire shows 20,000 to 25,000 clones, 70% to 80% found once; its top ten account for 3% to 3.5%. Graft specimens yielded both intraepithelial and lamina propria lymphocytes. The starting material was ileum tissue, obtained 12 days after intestinal transplant. The origin of the receptors is a human patient who received an intestinal transplant, so some T cells may come from the graft donor.

This chain links TRBV27 with TRBJ2-3; D gene ambiguous. Per the germline V gene, CDR1 is MNHEY and CDR2 is SMNVEV (reference sequence). V lost 2 bases, J lost 8 bases, and 11 bases lay in between. The CDR3 extends over 13 amino acids. The CDR3 DNA is TGTGCCAGCAGTTTAGTGCGGTTGGGTACGCAGTATTTT. Its translation is CASSLVRLGTQYF.

The rearrangement uses TRBV29-1 and TRBJ2-7; D is perhaps TRBD1 (6 bases). CDR1 is SQVTM and CDR2 is ANQGSEA in the germline V gene. V shed 7 bases and J shed 5 bases, with 12 bases lying between them. This CDR3 spans 11 amino acids. The CDR3 region has the DNA TGCAGCGCTCAGGGGTCGCACGAGCAGTACTTC. This codes for CSAQGSHEQYF.

V and J are TRBV6-1 and TRBJ2-2; 8 bases match TRBD2. CDR3 length: 17 residues. After removal of 4 bases from V and 3 bases from J, the junction contained 10 bases not matched to a gene. The germline gives CDR1 MNHNS, CDR2 SASEGT. The CDR3 loop reads CASSGSLWTSYTGELFF. CDR3 in DNA: TGTGCCAGCAGTGGTTCCCTTTGGACTAGCTACACCGGGGAGCTGTTTTTT.

The V gene is TRBV27, the J gene TRBJ2-4, with D hard to call. The germline gives CDR1 MNHEY, CDR2 SMNVEV (reference sequence). This CDR3 has 13 residues. V lost 2 bases and J lost 5, with 7 bases in between. In DNA, the CDR3 is TGTGCCAGCAGTTTAGGGCATGAAAACATTCAGTACTTC. It encodes CASSLGHENIQYF.

This clone was counted once. This chain uses TRBV7-8 with TRBJ2-5; D gene uncertain. V was clipped by 1 base and J by 2 bases, with 11 bases between them. The germline CDR1 and CDR2 sequences are SGHVS and FQNEAQ. The CDR3 length is 15 residues. The CDR3 DNA is TGTGCCAGCAGCTTAGGCGTGCTACGGCAAGAGACCCAGTACTTC. It encodes CASSLGVLRQETQYF.

This rearrangement joins TRBV27 to TRBJ2-1; the D gene is possibly TRBD2 (5 bases). The germline gives CDR1 MNHEY, CDR2 SMNVEV (reference sequence). With 6 bases removed from V and 6 bases from J, the gap between germline ends came to 18 bases. CDR3 length: 15 amino acids. CDR3 amino acids: CASSYSRGPLNEQFF. In DNA form, the CDR3 reads TGTGCCAGCAGCTACTCTAGAGGGCCACTCAATGAGCAGTTCTTC.

This sequence joins TRBV27 and TRBJ2-1; 11 bases are a match to TRBD1. The CDR3 has 14 amino acids. Trimming at V came to 2 bases and at J to 9 bases, leaving 3 bases not matched to a gene. The germline CDR1 and CDR2 sequences are MNHEY and SMNVEV (reference sequence). CDR3 region: CASSLGTGGFEQFF. The CDR3 DNA is TGTGCCAGCAGTTTAGGGACAGGGGGTTTTGAGCAGTTCTTC.

This chain links TRBV27 with TRBJ1-2; D ambiguous. Germline V gene lookup returns CDR1 MNHEY and CDR2 SMNVEV (reference sequence). The V gene lost 6 bases and the J gene lost 5 bases, with 13 bases spanning the gap. The CDR3 runs 13 residues. In nucleotides, the CDR3 is TGTGCCAGCAGACCCCCAGGAAGGTATGGCTACACCTTC. It is translated as CASRPPGRYGYTF.

The chain links TRBV9 to TRBJ2-6; TRBD1 aligns across 7 bases. CDR1 is SGDLS, CDR2 YYNGEE, per germline. The trim removed 4 bases at V and 0 bases at J, leaving 10 bases unmatched. This CDR3 contains 18 residues. Here the CDR3 reads CASSSLRDRHSGANVLTF. The CDR3 DNA reads TGTGCCAGCAGCTCACTCCGGGACAGACACTCTGGGGCCAACGTCCTGACTTTC.

Only a few counts were recorded for this clone. The rearrangement joins TRBV6-5 to TRBJ2-3; a possible D gene is TRBD1 (6 bases). Trimming removed 6 bases at V and 4 bases at J, with 17 bases between. Germline CDR1 is MNHEY and CDR2 is SVGAGI. The CDR3 is 15 amino acids. The chain's CDR3 is CASRYREGEADTQYF. DNA of the CDR3: TGTGCCAGCAGGTACAGGGAAGGGGAAGCAGATACGCAGTATTTT.

This clone has just a few counts. This chain joins TRBV21-1 and TRBJ2-1; TRBD2 reflects the table's D call only, with no check against the DNA. TRBV21-1 is a pseudogene segment. CDR3 length: 15 residues. The CDR3 is CASSVSGTKDNEQFF. Written as DNA, the CDR3 is TGTGCCAGCAGCGTCTCCGGGACTAAAGACAATGAGCAGTTCTTC.

This clone was detected once. The V call is TRBV11-2, the J call TRBJ2-5; D is uncertain. Trimming left V 7 bases short and J 0 bases short, with 18 bases between. The CDR3 is 16 amino acids. Germline CDR1 SGHAT, CDR2 FQNNGV. The CDR3 nucleotides read TGTGCCAGCACCACCGGTCTGTCTTGGTACCAAGAGACCCAGTACTTC. Translating gives CASTTGLSWYQETQYF.

The CDR3 DNA reads as TGTGCCAGCTCACCCGCCGTGGCAGTGGTCACAGATACGCAGTATTTT. This gives the protein CASSPAVAVVTDTQYF. The chain employs TRBV18 and TRBJ2-3; D unclear. The CDR3 is made up of 16 amino acids. Germline V gene sequence: CDR1 KGHSH, CDR2 LQKENI. Trimming removed 3 bases from V and 2 bases from J, with 15 bases in between.

In this sample, this clone turned up once. The rearrangement uses TRBV5-1 and TRBJ2-2; no clear D. This CDR3 spans 15 amino acids. The V end lost 2 bases, the J end lost 0 bases, and 8 bases lay between the germline ends. Per germline, CDR1 SGHRS and CDR2 YFSETQ. CDR3 sequence: CASSFRQANTGELFF. In DNA form, the CDR3 reads TGCGCCAGCAGCTTCAGGCAGGCGAACACCGGGGAGCTGTTTTTT.

The chain combines TRBV7-2 with TRBJ2-7; 8 positions agree with TRBD2. The V gene's germline CDR1 is SGHTA and CDR2 FQGNSA. The J segment lost 4 bases and the V segment lost 4 bases, leaving 18 bases of the junction unmatched. The length of the CDR3 is 18 residues. The CDR3 protein is CASSSPVGLEEGFYEQYF. In DNA form, the CDR3 reads TGTGCCAGCAGCTCACCAGTGGGACTAGAGGAAGGATTTTACGAGCAGTACTTC.

By sample fraction, this clone is medium-sized (0.01 to 0.1%). The V call is TRBV6-4, the J call TRBJ2-1, with D perhaps TRBD2 (5 bases). The CDR3 is 14 amino acids. The ends were cut back, 4 bases at V and 5 bases at J, with 12 bases in the middle. Germline CDR1 is MRHNA and CDR2 is SNTAGT. CDR3 amino acids: CASSVQADHNEQFF. DNA of the CDR3: TGTGCCAGCAGTGTTCAAGCGGATCACAATGAGCAGTTCTTC.

CDR3 residues: CASTQSGRGTYNEQFF. CDR3 coding DNA: TGTGCCAGCACTCAAAGTGGGCGGGGGACATACAATGAGCAGTTCTTC. This chain joins TRBV6-6 and TRBJ2-1; D perhaps matches TRBD2 (7 bases). V was shortened by 7 bases and J by 4 bases, with 20 bases between the two germline ends. The CDR3 is made up of 16 amino acids. Germline V CDR1 and CDR2: MNHNY, SVGAGI (reference sequence).

The chain has TRBV10-3 and TRBJ1-1; D is unclear. Germline CDR1 ENHRY, CDR2 SYGVKD. CDR3 length equals 12 residues. Deletions cut 4 bases from V and 6 bases from J, with 9 bases between. The DNA for the CDR3 is TGTGCCATCAGTGCAGGAACCCCTGAAGCTTTCTTT. This translates into CAISAGTPEAFF.

The chain carries TRBV4-3 and TRBJ1-5; possibly TRBD1 for D (5 bases). Germline V lookup: CDR1 LGHNA, CDR2 YSLEER. Trimming shortened V by 0 bases and J by 4 bases, and 16 bases separated the two germline ends. CDR3 length: 17 residues. CDR3 nucleotide sequence: TGCGCCAGCAGCCAAGATCTACAAGGACGGGGGAATCAGCCCCAGCATTTT. Protein sequence: CASSQDLQGRGNQPQHF.

The V call is TRBV4-2, the J call TRBJ2-3; a possible D gene is TRBD2 (5 bases). Germline-derived CDR1 and CDR2 are LGHNA and YNFKEQ. V lost 1 base and J 1 base, leaving 9 bases between the germline ends. CDR3 size: 15 residues. The CDR3 reads CASSQGAGGTDTQYF. The CDR3 nucleotides are TGTGCCAGCAGCCAAGGGGCCGGGGGCACAGATACGCAGTATTTT.

The J gene is TRBJ2-2, the V gene TRBV25-1, with 9 positions matching TRBD2. From germline, CDR1 is MGHDK and CDR2 SYGVNS. CDR3 size: 17 residues. J was trimmed by 3 bases and V by 4 bases; bases with no gene match: 9. The CDR3 loop is CASSAFGLAGYTGELFF. CDR3 DNA: TGTGCCAGCAGTGCCTTCGGGCTAGCGGGATACACCGGGGAGCTGTTTTTT.

The chain links TRBV9 to TRBJ2-1, with D possibly being TRBD2 (6 bases). Trimming cost V 6 bases and J 7 bases, with 14 bases left between them. This CDR3 contains 13 residues. CDR1 and CDR2 (germline): SGDLS, YYNGEE. The CDR3 protein is CASTGGLRNEQFF. The CDR3 nucleotides read TGTGCCAGCACCGGGGGACTTCGAAATGAGCAGTTCTTC.

This clone has just one count. V usage is TRBV5-5 and J usage is TRBJ2-7, with TRBD2 matching 9 bases. Germline CDR1 SGHKS, CDR2 YYEKEE (reference sequence). V lost 2 bases, J lost 2 bases, and 2 bases stayed unmatched. There are 14 residues in the CDR3. CDR3 amino acids: CASSFGGGAYEQYF. CDR3 sequence (DNA): TGTGCCAGCAGCTTCGGCGGGGGGGCCTACGAGCAGTACTTC.

CDR3 residues: CSVETGVGTDTQYF. DNA for the CDR3: TGCAGCGTAGAAACAGGGGTGGGGACAGATACGCAGTATTTT. The V and J genes are TRBV29-1 and TRBJ2-3; 7 positions agree with TRBD1. This CDR3 contains 14 residues. The J segment lost 3 bases and the V segment lost 6 bases, leaving 9 bases of the junction unmatched. CDR1 is SQVTM, CDR2 ANQGSEA, per germline.

This clone was seen a handful of times. The CDR3 loop is CASSLRYLTDTQYF. CDR3 nucleotides: TGTGCCAGCAGCTTGCGGTACCTCACAGATACGCAGTATTTT. The chain joins TRBV7-9 to TRBJ2-3, with D uncertain. Germline values: CDR1 SEHNR, CDR2 FQNEAQ (reference sequence). V dropped 3 bases and J dropped 2 bases, with 9 bases sitting between them. The length of the CDR3 is 14 residues.

This chain joins TRBV5-1 and TRBJ2-3, with 7 bases that match TRBD1. The CDR3 extends over 12 amino acids. J lost 6 bases, V lost 4 bases, and 2 bases had no gene match. Germline CDR1 and CDR2: SGHRS and YFSETQ. As DNA, the CDR3 is TGCGCCAGCAGCCGAGGGGGCGATACGCAGTATTTT. Encoded protein: CASSRGGDTQYF. Drawing the rest from reference TRBV5-1 and TRBJ2-3, the complete variable domain is KAGVTQTPRYLIKTRGQQVTLSCSPISGHRSVSWYQQTPGQGLQFLFEYFSETQRNKGNFPGRFSGRQFSNSRSEMNVSTLELGDSALYLCASSRGGDTQYFGPGTRLTVL.

The chain uses TRBV19 and TRBJ2-7; TRBD2 matches 9 bases. V dropped 5 bases and J dropped 4; count of bases not matched to a gene: 18. CDR1 and CDR2 from the germline V gene are LNHDA and SQIVND (reference sequence). The CDR3 covers 18 residues. The CDR3 nucleotides read TGTGCCAGTAGTCCCCGGGTTAGCGGGGGCCGCCCCCTGTACGAGCAGTACTTC. As protein: CASSPRVSGGRPLYEQYF.